The 22 T cell receptor beta chains below were found in one sample sequenced in a study of CD8 T cells in Susac syndrome. It was with random hexamers that roughly 0.5 to 1 ug RNA was reverse transcribed. TCRdb analysed the immunoSEQ multiplex PCR reads with MiXCR anew, one entry per CDR3 protein. The sample holds 50,000 or so distinct CDR3 sequences; 85% to 95% are singletons and the top ten take roughly 0.5%. The sequencing input was CD8+ T cells from PBMCs. These TCRs come from a human donor with multiple sclerosis.

The chain carries TRBV19 and TRBJ2-3; no clear D. Trimming removed 5 bases from V and 2 bases from J, with 11 bases in between. Germline V gene data show CDR1 as LNHDA and CDR2 as SQIVND (reference sequence). CDR3 length equals 14 residues. The CDR3, as DNA: TGTGCCAGTAGTGCCCCGCTTACCACAGATACGCAGTATTTT. This gives the protein CASSAPLTTDTQYF.

This chain uses TRBV18 with TRBJ1-2; D ambiguous. Germline CDR1 and CDR2: KGHSH and LQKENI. CDR3 length equals 14 residues. V dropped 3 bases and J dropped 3 bases, with 11 bases sitting between them. The CDR3 bases are TGTGCCAGCTCACCGGAGAAGACCTACTATGGCTACACCTTC. Protein sequence: CASSPEKTYYGYTF.

The chain is built from TRBV28 and TRBJ1-2; 11 nucleotides line up with TRBD1. This CDR3 region has 16 residues. The V segment lost 5 bases and the J segment 3 bases; nucleotides outside the gene matches: 8. Germline CDR1 MDHEN, CDR2 SYDVKM. The CDR3 loop reads CASSLEGTGGHYGYTF. CDR3 sequence (DNA): TGTGCCAGCAGTCTGGAAGGGACAGGGGGGCACTATGGCTACACCTTC.

The chain combines TRBV7-2 with TRBJ1-1; TRBD1 might be the D (6 bases). The CDR3 is made up of 16 amino acids. Germline CDR1 and CDR2: SGHTA and FQGNSA. The V and J ends lost 3 bases and 5 bases respectively, with 19 bases between them. Here the CDR3 DNA reads TGTGCCAGCAGCTTCGGGACAATTGATTCGGGGACTGAAGCTTTCTTT. This sequence encodes CASSFGTIDSGTEAFF.

V and J are TRBV4-3 and TRBJ2-7, with TRBD2 as a possible D gene (6 bases). CDR1 is LGHNA and CDR2 is YSLEER in the germline V gene. Trimming pared 0 bases from V and 3 bases from J, leaving 12 bases between. The length of the CDR3 is 15 residues. The DNA of the CDR3 is TGCGCCAGCAGCCAAGATTATAGCGGAAACTACGAGCAGTACTTC. This codes for CASSQDYSGNYEQYF.

The chain couples TRBV6-4 to TRBJ1-1, with TRBD1 as a possible D gene (5 bases). Germline V lookup: CDR1 MRHNA, CDR2 SNTAGT. With 3 bases removed from V and 1 base from J, the gap between germline ends came to 6 bases. This CDR3 spans 13 amino acids. CDR3 sequence reads: CASSETGNTEAFF. CDR3 bases: TGTGCCAGCAGTGAAACAGGGAACACTGAAGCTTTCTTT.

The rearrangement joins TRBV5-4 to TRBJ2-5, with D perhaps TRBD1 (5 bases). Germline CDR1 reads SGHNT; CDR2 reads YYREEE (reference sequence). This CDR3 spans 15 amino acids. The V and J ends lost 3 bases and 5 bases respectively, with 17 bases between them. CDR3 coding DNA: TGTGCCAGCAGCTGGGTGTCAGGGATAGGGGAGACCCAGTACTTC. Its protein is CASSWVSGIGETQYF. The entire variable domain, with the rest obtained from reference TRBV5-4 and TRBJ2-5, is as follows: ETGVTQSPTHLIKTRGQQVTLRCSSQSGHNTVSWYQQALGQGPQFIFQYYREEENGRGNFPPRFSGLQFPNYSSELNVNALELDDSALYLCASSWVSGIGETQYFGPGTRLLVL.

The rearrangement uses TRBV28 and TRBJ2-7, with D tentatively TRBD1 (6 bases). V was trimmed by 6 bases and J by 4 bases, leaving 16 bases between them. CDR3 length: 14 amino acids. CDR1 and CDR2 (germline): MDHEN, SYDVKM. CDR3 loop: CASSPGHNLYEQYF. For the CDR3, the DNA is TGTGCCAGCAGCCCGGGACACAATCTTTACGAGCAGTACTTC.

The genes are TRBV9 and TRBJ2-1, with D unresolved. The CDR3 contains 12 residues. Between the trimmed V and J ends, which lost 0 bases and 2 bases, there was a span of 0 bases. Germline V gives CDR1 SGDLS, CDR2 YYNGEE. The CDR3 loop reads CASSVAYNEQFF. CDR3 coding DNA: TGTGCCAGCAGCGTAGCCTACAATGAGCAGTTCTTC.

V is TRBV6-5 and J is TRBJ1-6; the match to TRBD1 covers 8 bases. Looked up from germline, CDR1 is MNHEY and CDR2 is SVGAGI. The CDR3 is 16 amino acids. V gave up 4 bases and J gave up 8 bases; unmatched junction bases: 10. The CDR3 DNA is TGTGCCAGCAGTTCCGATAACAGGGGGTACGATTCACCCCTCCACTTT. The encoded protein is CASSSDNRGYDSPLHF.

The chain employs TRBV5-1 and TRBJ2-1; no clear D gene. From germline, CDR1 is SGHRS and CDR2 YFSETQ. The CDR3 loop spans 16 amino acids. Deletions cut 0 bases from V and 3 bases from J, with 13 bases between. CDR3 loop: CASSLAGVNNYNEQFF. CDR3 coding DNA: TGCGCCAGCAGCTTGGCCGGTGTTAATAACTACAATGAGCAGTTCTTC.

The V call is TRBV20-1, the J call TRBJ1-2; D gene ambiguous. The CDR3 sequence is 11 residues long. Germline V gene data show CDR1 as DFQATT and CDR2 as SNEGSKA (reference sequence). Trimming left V 7 bases short and J 5 bases short, with 11 bases between. The CDR3 spells CSVLREYGYTF. The CDR3 coding sequence is TGCAGTGTGTTGCGAGAGTATGGCTACACCTTC.

V is TRBV6-5 and J is TRBJ1-5; TRBD1 matches 9 bases. The germline V gene has CDR1 MNHEY and CDR2 SVGAGI. J gave up 7 bases and V 5 bases, and 3 bases lay outside the gene matches. The CDR3 is 13 residues long. Here the CDR3 reads CASSGTGYQPQHF. As DNA, the CDR3 is TGTGCCAGCAGTGGGACAGGGTACCAGCCCCAGCATTTT.

The chain joins TRBV7-8 to TRBJ1-2; 9 bases line up with TRBD1. The germline CDR1 and CDR2 sequences are SGHVS and FQNEAQ. The CDR3 has 13 amino acids. V lost 5 bases to trimming and J lost 6 bases; unmatched junction nucleotides: 4. In DNA, the CDR3 is TGTGCCAGCAGCCCTACAGGGGGCCATGGCTACACCTTC. Translation gives CASSPTGGHGYTF. Complete variable domain (other parts from reference TRBV7-8 and TRBJ1-2): GAGVSQSPRYKVAKRGQDVALRCDPISGHVSLFWYQQALGQGPEFLTYFQNEAQLDKSGLPSDRFFAERPEGSVSTLKIQRTQQEDSAVYLCASSPTGGHGYTFGSGTRLTVV.

The chain combines TRBV25-1 with TRBJ1-1, with TRBD1 identical over 8 bases. The junction had 4 bases not matched to a gene; V was cut back by 6 bases and J by 7 bases. This CDR3 is 12 amino acids long. Germline CDR1 MGHDK, CDR2 SYGVNS. In DNA, the CDR3 is TGTGCCAGCAGAGCCGGGACAGGTGAAGCTTTCTTT. Translated, it gives CASRAGTGEAFF. Full variable domain (remainder filled in from reference TRBV25-1 and TRBJ1-1): EADIYQTPRYLVIGTGKKITLECSQTMGHDKMYWYQQDPGMELHLIHYSYGVNSTEKGDLSSESTVSRIRTEHFPLTLESARPSHTSQYLCASRAGTGEAFFGQGTRLTVV.

V gene TRBV27 combines with J gene TRBJ1-2; no clear D gene. V shed 5 bases and J shed 5 bases, with 24 bases lying between them. Per germline, CDR1 MNHEY and CDR2 SMNVEV (reference sequence). This CDR3 spans 17 amino acids. The CDR3 nucleotides read TGTGCCAGCAGTAGAGAAAAGGACGGCGGGTTACTTTATGGCTACACCTTC. Its protein is CASSREKDGGLLYGYTF.

This clonotype occurred once. The chain's CDR3 is CASSQDPLAGGVTGELFF. CDR3 nucleotides: TGTGCCAGCAGCCAAGATCCCCTAGCGGGGGGTGTGACCGGGGAGCTGTTTTTT. V is TRBV4-2 and J is TRBJ2-2; 11 bases map to TRBD2. CDR3 size: 18 residues. Unmatched junction bases numbered 8, after V lost 0 bases and J lost 5 bases. Germline CDR1 LGHNA, CDR2 YNFKEQ.

J is TRBJ1-2 and V is TRBV29-1; no clear D gene. There are 10 residues in the CDR3. The ends were cut back, 1 base at V and 4 bases at J, with 1 base in the middle. CDR1 and CDR2 from the germline V gene are SQVTM and ANQGSEA. The CDR3 coding sequence is TGCAGCGTTGAAGGCTATGGCTACACCTTC. The encoded protein is CSVEGYGYTF.

V usage is TRBV6-2 or TRBV6-3 and J usage is TRBJ2-3; 7 nucleotides align to TRBD1. Trimming at V came to 5 bases and at J to 2 bases, leaving 4 bases not matched to a gene. CDR1 is MNHEY and CDR2 is SVGEGT in the germline V gene. This CDR3 is 14 amino acids long. In nucleotides, the CDR3 is TGTGCCAGCAGTCGGACAGGCATCACAGATACGCAGTATTTT. This codes for CASSRTGITDTQYF.

The gene calls are TRBV2 and TRBJ2-7; D is uncertain. With 7 bases removed from V and 0 bases from J, the gap between germline ends came to 10 bases. CDR1 is SNHLY and CDR2 is FYNNEI in the germline V gene. The length of the CDR3 is 13 residues. In DNA, the CDR3 is TGTGCCAGCACCTCTGGGTCCTCCTACGAGCAGTACTTC. Amino acid sequence: CASTSGSSYEQYF.

This chain uses TRBV27 with TRBJ2-7; perhaps TRBD1 as D (6 bases). Trimming removed 6 bases from V and 0 bases from J, with 15 bases in between. The length of the CDR3 is 15 residues. Germline V CDR1 and CDR2: MNHEY, SMNVEV (reference sequence). CDR3 sequence (DNA): TGTGCCAGCAGCCCGGACAGAGCTTTCTCCTACGAGCAGTACTTC. It encodes CASSPDRAFSYEQYF.

This clonotype was found a few times. Germline is not matched at one junction end, which may reflect a read error. The chain joins TRBV5-1 to TRBJ2-1; no definite D call. The CDR3 runs 17 residues. Per the germline V gene, CDR1 is SGHRS and CDR2 is YFSETQ. The CDR3 bases are TGCGCCAGCAGCTTGGTTCCCCTATTGCCCCTCTACAATGAGCAGTTTTTC. It yields the protein CASSLVPLLPLYNEQFF.